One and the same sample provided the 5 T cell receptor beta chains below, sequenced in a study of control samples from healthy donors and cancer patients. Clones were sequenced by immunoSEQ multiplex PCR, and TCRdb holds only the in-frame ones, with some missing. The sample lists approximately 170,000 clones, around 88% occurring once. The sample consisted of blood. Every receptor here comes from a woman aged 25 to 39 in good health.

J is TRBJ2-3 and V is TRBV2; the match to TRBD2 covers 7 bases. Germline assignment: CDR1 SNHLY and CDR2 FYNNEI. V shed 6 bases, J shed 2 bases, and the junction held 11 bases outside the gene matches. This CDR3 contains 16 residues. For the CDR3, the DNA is TGTGCCAGCAGACGAAGCGGGGCCCGGGTCACAGATACGCAGTATTTT. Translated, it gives CASRRSGARVTDTQYF. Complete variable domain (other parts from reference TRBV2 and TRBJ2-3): EPEVTQTPSHQVTQMGQEVILRCVPISNHLYFYWYRQILGQKVEFLVSFYNNEISEKSEIFDDQFSVERPDGSNFTLKIRSTKLEDSAMYFCASRRSGARVTDTQYFGPGTRLTVL.

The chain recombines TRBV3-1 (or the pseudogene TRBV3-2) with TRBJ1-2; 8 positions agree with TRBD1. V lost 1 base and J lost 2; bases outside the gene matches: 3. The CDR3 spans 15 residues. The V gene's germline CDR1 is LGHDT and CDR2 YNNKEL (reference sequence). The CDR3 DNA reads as TGTGCCAGCAGCCAAGGACAGGGGCACAACTATGGCTACACCTTC. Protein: CASSQGQGHNYGYTF.

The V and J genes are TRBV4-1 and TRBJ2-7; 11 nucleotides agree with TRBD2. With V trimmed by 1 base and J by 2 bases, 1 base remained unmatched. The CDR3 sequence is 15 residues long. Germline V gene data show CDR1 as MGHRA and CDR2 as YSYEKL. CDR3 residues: CASSQVAGGPYEQYV. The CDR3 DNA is TGCGCCAGCAGCCAAGTAGCGGGGGGGCCCTACGAGCAGTACGTC.

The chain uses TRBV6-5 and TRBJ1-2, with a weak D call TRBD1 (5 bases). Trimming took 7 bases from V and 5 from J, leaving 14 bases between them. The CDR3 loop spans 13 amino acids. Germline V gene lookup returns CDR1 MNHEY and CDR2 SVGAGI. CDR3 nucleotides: TGTGCCAGCATGGAAGACGGGGGATATGGCTACACCTTC. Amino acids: CASMEDGGYGYTF.

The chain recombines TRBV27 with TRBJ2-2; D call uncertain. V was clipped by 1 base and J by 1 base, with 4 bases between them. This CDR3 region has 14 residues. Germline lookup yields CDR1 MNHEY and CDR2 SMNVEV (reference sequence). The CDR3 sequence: CASSLFRNTGELFF. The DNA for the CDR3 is TGTGCCAGCAGTTTATTTCGGAACACCGGGGAGCTGTTTTTT.